The 11 T cell receptor beta chains reported below all come from one sample, sequenced in a study of shared clonotypes between healthy human individuals. Assay: immunoSEQ multiplex PCR; the TCRdb copy retains only in-frame clones and omits some. This sample has approximately 350,000 clones, with about 96% found just once. The sequenced sample was memory CD8+ T cells sorted from blood. Documented subset: CD45RO+ cells pooled with CCR7-negative TemRA cells. These receptors originate from a young man in good health.

The CDR3 DNA sequence: TGTGCCAGCAGGCCCCCCCTCACAGCACTAGCGGCCCCCTACGAGCAGTACTTC. Amino acids: CASRPPLTALAAPYEQYF. The chain recombines TRBV2 with TRBJ2-7; 8 bases map to TRBD2. Germline CDR1 is SNHLY and CDR2 is FYNNEI. Unmatched junction bases numbered 18, after V lost 6 bases and J lost 2 bases. The CDR3 is made up of 18 amino acids.

The genes are TRBV25-1 and TRBJ2-5; tentatively, D is TRBD1 or TRBD2 (5 bases each). V lost 7 bases and J 5 bases, leaving 14 bases between the germline ends. Germline CDR1 reads MGHDK; CDR2 reads SYGVNS. There are 13 residues in the CDR3. This CDR3 reads CASTIGAEETQYF. The CDR3 DNA sequence: TGTGCCAGCACAATCGGGGCGGAGGAGACCCAGTACTTC.

The CDR3 sequence: CASSIETGDNYGYTF. The CDR3 bases are TGTGCCAGTAGTATAGAGACAGGGGATAACTATGGCTACACCTTC. The chain combines TRBV19 with TRBJ1-2; 8 bases line up with TRBD1. Germline trimming cut 0 bases from V and 1 base from J; bases unmatched to any gene: 1. The CDR3 totals 15 residues. From germline, CDR1 is LNHDA and CDR2 SQIVND (reference sequence). Filled out from reference TRBV19 and TRBJ1-2, the complete variable domain reads DGGITQSPKYLFRKEGQNVTLSCEQNLNHDAMYWYRQDPGQGLRLIYYSQIVNDFQKGDIAEGYSVSREKKESFPLTVTSAQKNPTAFYLCASSIETGDNYGYTFGSGTRLTVV.

CDR3 nucleotide sequence: TGTGCCAGTAGTACGGGACTAGTGTACGAGCAGTACTTC. Protein sequence: CASSTGLVYEQYF. The chain couples TRBV19 to TRBJ2-7; 8 positions match TRBD2. The V and J ends lost 4 bases and 4 bases, in that order; junction bases with no gene match: 3. The CDR3 has 13 amino acids. CDR1 and CDR2 (germline): LNHDA, SQIVND (reference sequence).

The V call is TRBV5-1, the J call TRBJ1-1, with D uncertain. V was shortened by 1 base and J by 1 base, with 8 bases between the two germline ends. The germline CDR1 and CDR2 sequences are SGHRS and YFSETQ. CDR3 length: 14 residues. The CDR3 loop is CASSLWSGNTEAFF. The CDR3 DNA reads as TGCGCCAGCAGCTTGTGGTCCGGGAACACTGAAGCTTTCTTT.

The chain joins TRBV28 to TRBJ2-2, with D maybe TRBD2 (6 bases). This CDR3 is 19 amino acids long. V was shortened by 8 bases and J by 5 bases, with 30 bases between the two germline ends. Germline CDR1 and CDR2: MDHEN and SYDVKM. CDR3 bases: TGTGCCAGCCGAGCCCCGCGGGGAGGTAGCCGCCGAGGGACCGGGGAGCTGTTTTTT. Translating it yields CASRAPRGGSRRGTGELFF.

This rearrangement joins TRBV7-3 to TRBJ2-7; D remains unclear. This CDR3 is 14 amino acids long. Trimming left V 1 base short and J 6 bases short, with 13 bases between. Germline CDR1 is SGHTA and CDR2 is FQGTGA. CDR3 coding DNA: TGTGCCAGCAGCTTAATCAGACTCCCTAGCGAGCAGTACTTC. This codes for CASSLIRLPSEQYF.

The chain combines TRBV11-2 with TRBJ2-1; D unresolved. Per germline, CDR1 SGHAT and CDR2 FQNNGV. V was shortened by 5 bases and J by 7 bases, with 9 bases between the two germline ends. The CDR3 totals 12 residues. In DNA form, the CDR3 reads TGTGCCAGCAGCGACTGGGGTAATGAGCAGTTCTTC. Its translation is CASSDWGNEQFF.

CDR3: CASSGLAGDEQYF. CDR3 DNA: TGTGCCAGTAGTGGACTAGCGGGAGACGAGCAGTACTTC. This chain uses TRBV19 with TRBJ2-7; 13 positions agree with TRBD2. Looked up from germline, CDR1 is LNHDA and CDR2 is SQIVND (reference sequence). The CDR3 sequence is 13 residues long. Germline trimming cut 5 bases from V and 5 bases from J; bases unmatched to any gene: 0.

The genes are TRBV19 and TRBJ2-2; unclear D gene. The V end was cut by 3 bases, the J end by 3 bases, with 8 bases between. This CDR3 region has 14 residues. CDR1 and CDR2 from the germline V gene are LNHDA and SQIVND (reference sequence). The DNA of the CDR3 is TGTGCCAGTAGTATGGTCCCCGACACCGGGGAGCTGTTTTTT. Its protein is CASSMVPDTGELFF.

The chain combines TRBV4-1 with TRBJ2-1; the D gene is possibly TRBD2 (6 bases). Trimming took off 3 bases at V and 3 bases at J, with 9 bases between the two ends. Per germline, CDR1 MGHRA and CDR2 YSYEKL. The CDR3 is 14 residues long. The CDR3 DNA is TGCGCCAGCAGCCAGTCGGGAGTCTACAATGAGCAGTTCTTC. Amino acid sequence: CASSQSGVYNEQFF.